Listed below are T cell receptor beta chains from one sample, sequenced in a study of cytomegalovirus exposure and HLA in healthy donors. TCRdb's table, derived via immunoSEQ multiplex PCR, lists solely in-frame clones and lacks some. Here the sample spans under 170,000 clones, 60% to 70% being singletons. The material sequenced was PBMCs. Receptors were obtained from a woman aged 55-70 years in good health and CMV-seropositive. CDR3s include the opening cysteine and the closing phenylalanine or tryptophan. A D gene is named only where the DNA matches it firmly. The size of a clone is reported for some rows only, either as once, few or many, or as a class for expanded clones.

>.|TRBJ2-5|.|TRBV7-8
TGTGCCAGCAGCCCCCGCACCGGGGTAAGGGAGACCCAGTACTTC
CASSPRTGVRETQYF
>TRBD1|TRBJ2-3|once|TRBV15
TGTGCCACCAGTATCACCCGGGACAGGGGACCCACAGATACGCAGTATTTT
CATSITRDRGPTDTQYF
>.|TRBJ1-1|.|TRBV14
TGTGCCAGCAGCCAAGCGGGTACGGGGAATTTGGCTTTCTTT
CASSQAGTGNLAFF
>TRBD1|TRBJ2-3|.|TRBV27
TGTGCCAGCAGTTTGAGACAGGGTGGAGATACGCAGTATTTT
CASSLRQGGDTQYF
>TRBD2|TRBJ2-3|.|TRBV25-1
TGTGCCAGCAGTGATGGCGCGGGAGCTGATACGCAGTATTTT
CASSDGAGADTQYF
>.|TRBJ1-3|.|TRBV14
TGTGCCAGCAGTAGGACAGCCTCTGGAAACACCATATATTTT
CASSRTASGNTIYF
>.|TRBJ2-7|.|TRBV27
TGTGCCAGCCCTGAGGTGTGCACATTCCACTACGAGCAGTACTTC
CASPEVCTFHYEQYF
>TRBD2|TRBJ2-5|.|TRBV11-2
TGTGCCAGCAGCTGGGGAGCGGGAGTCGACGAGACCCAGTACTTC
CASSWGAGVDETQYF
>TRBD1|TRBJ1-4|few|TRBV5-6
TGTGCCAGCAGCACTACTACGGGACAGGGGGAAGAGGATGAAAAACTGTTTTTT
CASSTTTGQGEEDEKLFF
>TRBD2|TRBJ2-1|.|TRBV4-2
TGTGCCAGCAGCCATGCTACCGGGACTAGCTTCGATGAGCAGTTCTTC
CASSHATGTSFDEQFF
>.|TRBJ2-1|.|TRBV6-5
TGTGCCAGCAGTTACTCACTCAATGAGCAGTTCTTC
CASSYSLNEQFF
>.|TRBJ1-1|.|TRBV5-4
TGTGCCAGCAGCTTGGGCGGAGGATCCTGGACTGAAGCTTTCTTT
CASSLGGGSWTEAFF
>.|TRBJ2-1|.|TRBV9
TGTGCCAGCAGCGCAACACAGTGGAGGGGCCCCTACAATGAGCAGTTCTTC
CASSATQWRGPYNEQFF
>TRBD2|TRBJ2-1|.|TRBV4-3
TGCGCCAGCAGCCAGGGACTACCTAACTACAATGAGCAGTTCTTC
CASSQGLPNYNEQFF
>.|TRBJ1-5|few|TRBV4-1
TGCGCCAGCAGCCAAAAACCCTCTGAAGACGGGTTAGGCAATCAGCCCCAGCATTTT
CASSQKPSEDGLGNQPQHF
>.|TRBJ2-7|.|TRBV5-1
TGCGCCAGCAGCTTCGGCGGGGCGGGGTACGAGCAGTACTTC
CASSFGGAGYEQYF
>TRBD2|TRBJ2-7|.|TRBV30
TGTGCCTGGAGCCGGGGGCTAGCGGGAGGGCCCAACGAGCAGTACTTC
CAWSRGLAGGPNEQYF
>TRBD2|TRBJ2-3|.|TRBV7-2
TGTGCCAGCAGCTTAGTTGGAACCCCTACTAGCGGGAGATCAGATACGCAGTATTTT
CASSLVGTPTSGRSDTQYF
>TRBD1|TRBJ2-3|.|TRBV9
TGTGCCAGCAGCGTAGTACCGGGACAGGGTACAGATACGCAGTATTTT
CASSVVPGQGTDTQYF
>.|TRBJ1-2|.|TRBV9
TGTGCCAGCAGTCGGACGGAACAGCGGGACTATGGCTACACCTTC
CASSRTEQRDYGYTF
>TRBD1|TRBJ1-6|.|TRBV30
TGTGCCTGGGACAGGGGAGAGAATTCACCCCTCCACTTT
CAWDRGENSPLHF
>.|TRBJ2-2|few|TRBV11-2
TGTGCCAGCAGCTCCTGGACAGGACTAAACACCGGGGAGCTGTTTTTT
CASSSWTGLNTGELFF
>.|TRBJ2-1|.|TRBV15
TGTGCCACCAGCAGAGATCAGGTAGGGAGCTACAATGAGCAGTTCTTC
CATSRDQVGSYNEQFF
>TRBD2|TRBJ2-1|.|TRBV30
TGTGCCTGGAGTCGAAGACTAGCGGGAGATGAGCAGTTCTTC
CAWSRRLAGDEQFF
>.|TRBJ1-1|.|TRBV27
TGTGCCAGCAGTTTATGGGCAGCCACTGAAGCTTTCTTT
CASSLWAATEAFF
>TRBD1|TRBJ2-1|few|TRBV28
TGTGCCAGCAGTTCCCGGGACAGGGGGCGTAATGAGCAGTTCTTC
CASSSRDRGRNEQFF
>.|TRBJ1-2|.|TRBV6-1
TGTGCCAGCAGTGAAGGGGGAGGGCTGTACGGCTACACCTTC
CASSEGGGLYGYTF
>TRBD2|TRBJ2-3|.|TRBV19
TGTGCCAGTAGAAGCTGGGGGACTAGCGGGAGGGTCCCAGATACGCAGTATTTT
CASRSWGTSGRVPDTQYF
>TRBD2|TRBJ2-3|.|TRBV10-1
TGCGCCAGCAGTGTGGGCGGGAGGGACTATCTCCACACAGATACGCAGTATTTT
CASSVGGRDYLHTDTQYF
>TRBD2|TRBJ2-2|.|TRBV5-4
TGTGCCAGCAGCGAATCGGGACTAGCGGGAGCAACCGGGGAGCTGTTTTTT
CASSESGLAGATGELFF
>.|TRBJ2-5|.|TRBV4-1
TGCGCCAGCAGCCAAGTTCGGGGAGGGGGGATGACCCAGTACTTC
CASSQVRGGGMTQYF
>TRBD1|TRBJ1-5|.|TRBV2
TGTGCCAGCAGGGGCGACAGGGGGGTTAGCAATCAGCCCCAGCATTTT
CASRGDRGVSNQPQHF
>.|TRBJ2-3|.|TRBV5-1
TGCGCCAGCAGCTTGGGGTTGGCGGGGAACACAGATACGCAGTATTTT
CASSLGLAGNTDTQYF
>.|TRBJ2-5|.|TRBV6-1
TGTGCCAGCAGTGAAGACAGGGTCGTCGAGACCCAGTACTTC
CASSEDRVVETQYF
>.|TRBJ1-6|.|TRBV27
TGTGCCAGCAGTTTTGGACCGACAGTCCATAATTCACCCCTCCACTTT
CASSFGPTVHNSPLHF
>TRBD2|TRBJ2-1|once|TRBV4-1
TGCGCCAGCAGCCCCAGGGGGGGAGGTAGCGGGGGGTACAATGAGCAGTTCTTC
CASSPRGGGSGGYNEQFF
>TRBD2|TRBJ2-1|.|TRBV7-2
TGTGCCAGCAGCTTAGTGGGGACTAGCGGGAACAATGAGCAGTTCTTC
CASSLVGTSGNNEQFF
>.|TRBJ1-1|.|TRBV18
TGTGCCAGCTCACCTACAGACAGTGACACTGAAGCTTTCTTT
CASSPTDSDTEAFF
>.|TRBJ1-2|.|TRBV6-1
TGTGCCAGCAGTGAAGAGGACTGGGGGCCCTATGGCTACACCTTC
CASSEEDWGPYGYTF
>TRBD2|TRBJ2-1|.|TRBV2
TGTGCCAGCAGCCCGGGACTAGCGGGAAGGAATGAGCAGTTCTTC
CASSPGLAGRNEQFF
>.|TRBJ1-2|.|TRBV29-1
TGCAGCGTCGTAGGAAGTACAGGGTCTGGTGGCTACACCTTC
CSVVGSTGSGGYTF
>TRBD2|TRBJ2-1|.|TRBV10-3
TGTGCCATCAGTGAGATGACTAGCGGAACATACAATGAGCAGTTCTTC
CAISEMTSGTYNEQFF
>.|TRBJ2-1|.|TRBV28
TGTGCCAGCGCCTTAGAACAGGGCTACAATGAGCAGTTCTTC
CASALEQGYNEQFF
>.|TRBJ1-5|.|TRBV28
TGTGCCAGCAGCCGACAGTATAGCAATCAGCCCCAGCATTTT
CASSRQYSNQPQHF
>.|TRBJ2-3|.|TRBV6-5
TGTGCCAGCAGGGACTCATCAGATACGCAGTATTTT
CASRDSSDTQYF
>.|TRBJ2-7|.|TRBV2
TGTGCCAGCAGTGAGCAGGACAGCTTCTACGAGCAGTACTTC
CASSEQDSFYEQYF
>.|TRBJ1-2|.|TRBV7-6
TGTGCCAGCAGACCCATGGACAGAGTGTATGGCTACACCTTC
CASRPMDRVYGYTF
>.|TRBJ2-1|.|TRBV11-3
TGTGCCAGCAGCTTAGGGCCGGGTTACAATGAGCAGTTCTTC
CASSLGPGYNEQFF
>TRBD2|TRBJ2-7|few|TRBV11-3
TGTGCCAGCAGCATCTCCGGGACTACTTTATCCGAGCAGTACTTC
CASSISGTTLSEQYF
>TRBD1|TRBJ1-4|few|TRBV5-5
TGTGCCAGCAGCCTTCCGCAGGGGGCTAATGAAAAACTGTTTTTT
CASSLPQGANEKLFF
>.|TRBJ2-4|once|TRBV21-1
TGTGCCAGCAGCAAAGGAACGGGGAAAGCCAAAAACATTCAGTACTTC
CASSKGTGKAKNIQYF
>.|TRBJ1-4|.|TRBV6-1
TGTGCCAGCAGTGAAGAACAGCCCCTAAGGGAAAAACTGTTTTTT
CASSEEQPLREKLFF
>.|TRBJ2-2|few|TRBV30
TGTGCCTGGAGCGATTACACCATTCGCACCGGGGAGCTGTTTTTT
CAWSDYTIRTGELFF
>TRBD2|TRBJ2-1|once|TRBV9
TGTGCCAGCAGCCCAGAGACTAGCGGGAGCGGGAATGAGCAGTTCTTC
CASSPETSGSGNEQFF
>.|TRBJ2-7|.|TRBV11-3
TGTGCCAGCAGCCAGGACAGCTCCTACGAGCAGTACTTC
CASSQDSSYEQYF
>TRBD1|TRBJ1-5|few|TRBV5-6
TGTGCCAGCAGCTTGGGGCGGACAGGGGCTCAGCCCCAGCATTTT
CASSLGRTGAQPQHF
>TRBD1|TRBJ2-3|.|TRBV10-1
TGCGCCTTAGTGGGGACAGGGGAGAGCACAGATACGCAGTATTTT
CALVGTGESTDTQYF
>TRBD1|TRBJ1-4|.|TRBV2
TGTGCCAGCAGATCGTGGACAGGCGGTGAAAAACTGTTTTTT
CASRSWTGGEKLFF
>TRBD1|TRBJ1-2|.|TRBV4-2
TGTGCCAGCAGCCAAGTGGGACAGGACCTCTATGGCTACACCTTC
CASSQVGQDLYGYTF